This TCR beta chain appears in the sequencing data of a study of blood T cell repertoires in COVID-19. As for the study in general: Some COVID-19 samples were acute and others convalescent; all came from the United States, Italy and Spain.

CDR1 is SGHDT, CDR2 YYEEEE, per germline. This CDR3 spans 13 amino acids. The germline V and J ends were trimmed by 7 bases and 2 bases, with 13 bases remaining between them. Many counts were recorded for this clone. Those who participated ranged in age from roughly 18 to 95 years and resided in about two dozen US areas. Cohort assignment relied on participant-reported clinical history. Sequencing was performed with immunoSEQ multiplex PCR; in TCRdb, only in-frame clones are kept and a portion is missing. Found here are a few hundred thousand clones, more than 70% of them singletons; the top ten hold 3.5% to 4.5%.

This sequence joins TRBV5-6 and TRBJ2-7; maybe TRBD1 (6 bases). The sample comprised PBMCs or T cells enriched from blood (not recorded which). This TCR was recovered from a man aged 25-45 years with acute COVID-19. The CDR3 DNA reads as TGTGCCAGCGGCCGGGACACCACCTACGAGCAGTACTTC. Protein: CASGRDTTYEQYF.